Presented here are 30 T cell receptor beta chains from one specimen sequenced in a study of early stage breast cancer tumors. Only in-frame clones appear in the TCRdb table, and some are missing; sequencing was by immunoSEQ multiplex PCR. The top ten hold roughly 3% of the sample, which has some 70,000 clones, 79% seen once. Sequenced: blood. These receptors were taken from a person in their sixties with breast cancer.

In nucleotides, the CDR3 is TGTGCCAGCAGCCAGGGGGTCCTCCTCGGGCAGCCCCAGCATTTT. The encoded protein is CASSQGVLLGQPQHF. The V call is TRBV5-5, the J call TRBJ1-5, with 7 bases identical to TRBD1. The CDR3 is made up of 15 amino acids. In germline, CDR1 is SGHKS, CDR2 YYEKEE (reference sequence). J gave up 7 bases and V 4 bases, and 11 bases lay outside the gene matches. The full variable domain, with the rest looked up from reference TRBV5-5 and TRBJ1-5, is DAGVTQSPTHLIKTRGQQVTLRCSPISGHKSVSWYQQVLGQGPQFIFQYYEKEERGRGNFPDRFSARQFPNYSSELNVNALLLGDSALYLCASSQGVLLGQPQHFGDGTRLSIL.

The gene calls are TRBV15 and TRBJ2-5; 9 nucleotides agree with TRBD2. V lost 0 bases and J lost 11; bases outside the gene matches: 10. This CDR3 has 15 amino acids. Germline-derived CDR1 and CDR2 are LNHNV and YYDKDF (reference sequence). The DNA of the CDR3 is TGTGCCACCAGCAGAGAAGGCGGGAGGGCTCAGTCTCAGTACTTC. It yields the protein CATSREGGRAQSQYF.

The chain employs TRBV5-4 and TRBJ2-3; possible D gene TRBD2, 5 bases. Germline V lookup: CDR1 SGHNT, CDR2 YYREEE (reference sequence). Between the trimmed V and J ends, which lost 0 bases and 4 bases, there was a span of 12 bases. This CDR3 contains 15 residues. The CDR3 bases are TGTGCCAGCAGCTTGGCCCCTGGAGGCGCAGATACGCAGTATTTT. Its translation: CASSLAPGGADTQYF.

The V and J genes are TRBV14 and TRBJ1-2, with 9 bases identical to TRBD1. The CDR3 runs 15 residues. After removal of 1 base from V and 4 bases from J, the junction contained 4 bases not matched to a gene. Germline V CDR1 and CDR2: SGHDN, FVKESK. This CDR3 reads CASSQGTGEFYGYTF. The CDR3 DNA sequence: TGTGCCAGCAGCCAAGGGACAGGGGAATTCTATGGCTACACCTTC.

There are a few counts of this clone. The chain combines TRBV6-1 with TRBJ2-7; the match to TRBD1 covers 7 bases. CDR3 length: 15 residues. Germline V lookup: CDR1 MNHNS, CDR2 SASEGT. V lost 5 bases and J lost 5; bases outside the gene matches: 12. CDR3 region: CASSKDRERSDEQYF. The CDR3 DNA follows: TGTGCCAGCAGTAAAGACAGGGAAAGATCGGACGAGCAGTACTTC.

This CDR3 reads CSARANDKAFF. CDR3 coding DNA: TGCAGTGCTAGAGCAAATGATAAGGCTTTCTTT. The V and J genes are TRBV20-1 and TRBJ1-1, with unresolved D. The CDR3 totals 11 residues. Trimming removed 1 base from V and 11 bases from J, with 11 bases in between. The germline V gene has CDR1 DFQATT and CDR2 SNEGSKA (reference sequence).

This chain uses TRBV10-3 with TRBJ2-5, with D possibly being TRBD2 (7 bases). Germline V gives CDR1 ENHRY, CDR2 SYGVKD. The CDR3 sequence is 14 residues long. Trimming pared 5 bases from V and 1 base from J, leaving 11 bases between. In DNA form, the CDR3 reads TGTGCCATCAGTCCGGGGGGCAGCCAAGAGACCCAGTACTTC. It specifies CAISPGGSQETQYF.

This sequence joins TRBV28 and TRBJ2-5, with D tentatively TRBD1 (5 bases). Trimming removed 5 bases at V and 4 bases at J, with 20 bases between. Per the germline V gene, CDR1 is MDHEN and CDR2 is SYDVKM. The CDR3 has 16 amino acids. Here the CDR3 reads CASSMTPGRRGETQYF. CDR3 nucleotides: TGTGCCAGCAGTATGACCCCGGGTCGTAGGGGAGAGACCCAGTACTTC.

This rearrangement joins TRBV20-1 to TRBJ1-2, with 8 bases fitting TRBD1. The germline gives CDR1 DFQATT, CDR2 SNEGSKA (reference sequence). CDR3 length: 11 residues. V lost 5 bases to trimming and J lost 8 bases; unmatched junction nucleotides: 4. CDR3 amino acids: CSAVDRDGYTF. The CDR3 DNA is TGCAGTGCTGTGGACAGGGACGGCTACACCTTC.

The V call is TRBV5-1, the J call TRBJ2-6, with D unresolved. V was pared by 7 bases and J by 0 bases, with 8 bases between. Germline assignment: CDR1 SGHRS and CDR2 YFSETQ. The CDR3 has 14 amino acids. The CDR3 bases are TGCGCCAGCGAACTTACCTCTGGGGCCAACGTCCTGACTTTC. Amino acid sequence: CASELTSGANVLTF.

V and J are TRBV6-4 and TRBJ2-2; 10 nucleotides match TRBD2. Per germline, CDR1 MRHNA and CDR2 SNTAGT. This CDR3 spans 16 amino acids. V was clipped by 2 bases and J by 4 bases; unmatched bases: 4. This chain's CDR3 is CASSDPGLAITGELFF. In DNA, the CDR3 is TGTGCCAGCAGTGACCCGGGACTAGCGATCACCGGGGAGCTGTTTTTT.

In its sample, this clone was seen a few times. Here the CDR3 DNA reads TGTGCCAGCAGCTCAGGGGAGGATGAGCAGTTCTTC. Translated, it gives CASSSGEDEQFF. This chain connects TRBV2 to TRBJ2-1; D may be TRBD1 or TRBD2 (6 bases each). Germline V gene sequence: CDR1 SNHLY, CDR2 FYNNEI. The CDR3 loop spans 12 amino acids. V shed 6 bases and J shed 8 bases, with 11 bases lying between them.

This sequence joins TRBV14 and TRBJ1-1; D call uncertain. This CDR3 has 14 residues. V was cut by 0 bases and J by 1 base, with 6 bases left in between. The germline gives CDR1 SGHDN, CDR2 FVKESK. CDR3 in DNA: TGTGCCAGCAGCCAAGATTTGGGGAACACTGAAGCTTTCTTT. This gives the protein CASSQDLGNTEAFF. Filled out from reference TRBV14 and TRBJ1-1, the complete variable domain reads EAGVTQFPSHSVIEKGQTVTLRCDPISGHDNLYWYRRVMGKEIKFLLHFVKESKQDESGMPNNRFLAERTGGTYSTLKVQPAELEDSGVYFCASSQDLGNTEAFFGQGTRLTVV.

V and J are TRBV5-1 and TRBJ2-1, with D perhaps TRBD1 or TRBD2 (5 bases each). CDR3 length: 16 residues. V lost 0 bases to trimming and J lost 1 base, with 11 bases between them. Germline loops: CDR1 SGHRS, CDR2 YFSETQ. The CDR3 DNA reads TGCGCCAGCAGCTTGGCCGGGACGGGATCCTACAATGAGCAGTTCTTC. Protein sequence: CASSLAGTGSYNEQFF.

There are a few counts of this clone. The chain combines TRBV5-8 with TRBJ2-7, with 14 nucleotides matching TRBD2. V dropped 2 bases and J dropped 5; count of bases not matched to a gene: 12. The CDR3 extends over 18 amino acids. Per the germline V gene, CDR1 is SGHTS and CDR2 is YDEGEE. The CDR3 sequence is CASSFWGLAGVGDDEQYF. For the CDR3, the DNA is TGTGCCAGCAGCTTTTGGGGACTAGCGGGAGTCGGAGATGACGAGCAGTACTTC.

The gene calls are TRBV6-1 and TRBJ1-2; the match to TRBD1 covers 8 bases. V shed 5 bases and J 8 bases; nucleotides not matched to a gene: 13. This CDR3 is 15 amino acids long. Germline CDR1 reads MNHNS; CDR2 reads SASEGT. The CDR3 region is CASSPGTGSPWGYTF. DNA for the CDR3: TGTGCCAGCAGTCCTGGGACAGGCTCCCCTTGGGGCTACACCTTC.

This clone was counted once. The chain has TRBV5-8 and TRBJ1-5; possible D gene TRBD1, 6 bases. Germline lookup yields CDR1 SGHTS and CDR2 YDEGEE. The CDR3 covers 17 residues. Trimming took off 4 bases at V and 0 bases at J, with 17 bases between the two ends. The CDR3 DNA reads TGTGCCAGCAGCCCCGCCGGGGGGGCCTATAGCAATCAGCCCCAGCATTTT. This encodes CASSPAGGAYSNQPQHF.

J is TRBJ1-1 and V is TRBV6-5; D is perhaps TRBD1 (6 bases). Germline CDR1 and CDR2: MNHEY and SVGAGI. The V and J ends lost 6 bases and 7 bases respectively, with 12 bases between them. This CDR3 contains 12 residues. CDR3 region: CASSRGGDEAFF. Written as DNA, the CDR3 is TGTGCCAGCAGCAGAGGGGGTGATGAAGCTTTCTTT.

The chain has TRBV2 and TRBJ1-3; perhaps TRBD1 as D (6 bases). In germline, CDR1 is SNHLY, CDR2 FYNNEI. This CDR3 comprises 14 residues. The V end lost 5 bases, the J end lost 4 bases, and 12 bases lay between the germline ends. For the CDR3, the DNA is TGTGCCAGCAGTCCTCGGACAGCCGGAAACACCATATATTTT. Protein: CASSPRTAGNTIYF.

This clone was counted between two and nine times. V gene TRBV4-2 combines with J gene TRBJ2-1; 11 bases are a match to TRBD2. The CDR3 is 18 residues long. V lost 2 bases, J lost 4 bases, and 10 bases stayed unmatched. The germline CDR1 and CDR2 sequences are LGHNA and YNFKEQ. CDR3: CASSQSGTSGGLYNEQFF. DNA of the CDR3: TGTGCCAGCAGCCAAAGCGGTACTAGCGGGGGCCTTTACAATGAGCAGTTCTTC.

The chain combines TRBV2 with TRBJ1-1; D might be TRBD1 (6 bases). Trimming shortened V by 7 bases and J by 2 bases, and 11 bases separated the two germline ends. This CDR3 has 13 amino acids. CDR1 is SNHLY and CDR2 is FYNNEI in the germline V gene. The CDR3 protein is CASNGQRNTEAFF. CDR3 coding DNA: TGTGCCAGCAACGGACAGAGAAACACTGAAGCTTTCTTT.

V is TRBV30 and J is TRBJ1-5; no clear D. Germline V gives CDR1 GTSNPN, CDR2 SVGIG (reference sequence). The V end was cut by 2 bases, the J end by 7 bases, with 18 bases between. This CDR3 region has 15 residues. The CDR3 nucleotides read TGTGCCTGGAGTTACGGTTCGGACGGTCTCCAGCCCCAGCATTTT. This gives the protein CAWSYGSDGLQPQHF.

The chain couples TRBV11-2 to TRBJ1-1; D remains ambiguous. The V gene's germline CDR1 is SGHAT and CDR2 FQNNGV. Deletions cut 3 bases from V and 1 base from J, with 6 bases between. CDR3 length equals 13 residues. The DNA for the CDR3 is TGTGCCAGCAGCTTTACTGAGAACACTGAAGCTTTCTTT. It yields the protein CASSFTENTEAFF.

This rearrangement joins TRBV11-2 to TRBJ2-5, with unresolved D. Deletions cut 5 bases from V and 5 bases from J, with 15 bases between. Germline values: CDR1 SGHAT, CDR2 FQNNGV. The CDR3 sequence is 14 residues long. CDR3 region: CASSPLNVGETQYF. CDR3 in DNA: TGTGCCAGCAGCCCGTTGAACGTTGGGGAGACCCAGTACTTC. The full variable domain, rest sourced from reference TRBV11-2 and TRBJ2-5, is EAGVAQSPRYKIIEKRQSVAFWCNPISGHATLYWYQQILGQGPKLLIQFQNNGVVDDSQLPKDRFSAERLKGVDSTLKIQPAKLEDSAVYLCASSPLNVGETQYFGPGTRLLVL.

The V gene is TRBV11-1, the J gene TRBJ2-1; perhaps TRBD1 as D (6 bases). CDR3 length equals 15 residues. Germline V CDR1 and CDR2: SGHAT, FQDESV (reference sequence). V was clipped by 6 bases and J by 7 bases, with 19 bases between them. This CDR3 reads CASSRERTGNNEQFF. The CDR3 DNA sequence: TGTGCCAGCAGTCGAGAAAGAACAGGGAATAATGAGCAGTTCTTC.

The gene calls are TRBV7-9 and TRBJ2-2; 7 bases map to TRBD2. The junction had 13 bases not matched to a gene; V was cut back by 5 bases and J by 4 bases. The CDR3 has 17 residues. Germline-derived CDR1 and CDR2 are SEHNR and FQNEAQ (reference sequence). CDR3 in DNA: TGTGCCAGCAGCCCCCCGGTGGGCGGGAGAGGCACCGGGGAGCTGTTTTTT. It yields the protein CASSPPVGGRGTGELFF.

The V call is TRBV5-4, the J call TRBJ2-5; TRBD2 agrees at 9 bases. The J segment lost 4 bases and the V segment lost 2 bases, leaving 9 bases of the junction unmatched. CDR3 size: 16 residues. CDR1 is SGHNT and CDR2 is YYREEE in the germline V gene (reference sequence). CDR3 in DNA: TGTGCCAGCAGCTTTAGGCCTAGCGGGGCGGGAGAGACCCAGTACTTC. Amino acid sequence: CASSFRPSGAGETQYF.

The genes are TRBV25-1 and TRBJ2-5; no definite D call. The CDR3 contains 12 residues. V lost 3 bases and J 2 bases, leaving 4 bases between the germline ends. Germline V lookup: CDR1 MGHDK, CDR2 SYGVNS. The CDR3 bases are TGTGCCAGCAGTGACTTTCAAGAGACCCAGTACTTC. As protein: CASSDFQETQYF.

As DNA, the CDR3 is TGTGCCAGCAGTCAGGGACAGTTCCCCAATCAGCCCCAGCATTTT. Amino acids: CASSQGQFPNQPQHF. The J gene is TRBJ1-5, the V gene TRBV6-5; 7 bases match TRBD1. Germline V gene sequence: CDR1 MNHEY, CDR2 SVGAGI. V lost 5 bases to trimming and J lost 3 bases; unmatched junction nucleotides: 7. The CDR3 has 15 amino acids.

This rearrangement joins TRBV5-1 to TRBJ2-3; 7 nucleotides line up with TRBD2. The junction had 4 bases not matched to a gene; V was cut back by 0 bases and J by 0 bases. CDR1 is SGHRS, CDR2 YFSETQ, per germline. This CDR3 region has 16 residues. CDR3 DNA sequence: TGCGCCAGCAGCTTGGTGTCCGGGAGGAGCACAGATACGCAGTATTTT. Protein product: CASSLVSGRSTDTQYF.